The clone carrying this T cell receptor beta chain was recorded many times. What it binds is unknown. This sample was included in a study of T cells after yellow fever vaccination. Findings and caveats of the study: FACS-sorted repertoires might harbor abundant contaminating clonotypes from the bulk population.

Template-switching 5'RACE yielded the TCR cDNA; a universal primer site and UMIs were added in the process. TCRdb reprocessed the 5' RACE reads via MiXCR and lists one record per CDR3 protein. This table holds about 57,000 distinct CDR3 sequences, around 7.4% found once. The CDR3 is made up of 13 amino acids. With 5 bases removed from V and 4 bases from J, the gap between germline ends came to 9 bases. This TCR was sampled from a man under 40 who received the YFV17D yellow fever vaccine. Specimen: CD8+ T cells sorted from PBMCs, collected 15 days after the yellow fever booster vaccination. V usage is TRBV12-3 or TRBV12-4 and J usage is TRBJ2-1; no definite D call. The CDR3 here is CASSRNQYNEQFF. CDR3 in DNA: TGTGCCAGCAGTCGTAATCAGTACAATGAGCAGTTCTTC.